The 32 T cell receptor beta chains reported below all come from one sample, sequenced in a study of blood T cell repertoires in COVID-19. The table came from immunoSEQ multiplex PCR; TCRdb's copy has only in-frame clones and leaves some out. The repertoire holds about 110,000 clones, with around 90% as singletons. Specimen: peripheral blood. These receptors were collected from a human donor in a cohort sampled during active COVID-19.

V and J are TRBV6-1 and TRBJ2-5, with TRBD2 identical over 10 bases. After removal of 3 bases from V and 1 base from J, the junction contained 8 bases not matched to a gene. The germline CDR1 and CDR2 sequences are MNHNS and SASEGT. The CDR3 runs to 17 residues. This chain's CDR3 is CASSDAGVAGGQETQYF. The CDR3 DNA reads TGTGCCAGCAGTGACGCCGGAGTAGCGGGAGGCCAAGAGACCCAGTACTTC.

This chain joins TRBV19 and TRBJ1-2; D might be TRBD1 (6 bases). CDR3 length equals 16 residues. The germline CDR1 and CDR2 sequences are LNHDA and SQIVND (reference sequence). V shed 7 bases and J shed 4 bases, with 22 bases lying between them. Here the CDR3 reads CASIPAGARSGYGYTF. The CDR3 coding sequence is TGTGCCAGTATCCCAGCGGGGGCCCGAAGTGGCTATGGCTACACCTTC.

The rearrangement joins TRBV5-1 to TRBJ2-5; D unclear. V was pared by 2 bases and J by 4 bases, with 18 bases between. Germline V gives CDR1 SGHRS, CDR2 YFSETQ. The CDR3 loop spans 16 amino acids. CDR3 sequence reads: CASSFPSADNGETQYF. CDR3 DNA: TGCGCCAGCAGCTTCCCGTCCGCTGATAACGGAGAGACCCAGTACTTC.

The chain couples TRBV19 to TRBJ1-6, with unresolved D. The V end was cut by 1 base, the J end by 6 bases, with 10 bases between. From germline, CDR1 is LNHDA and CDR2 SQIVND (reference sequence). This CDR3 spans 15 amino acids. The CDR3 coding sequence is TGTGCCAGTAGTATAGGAGGGAACGGTAATTCACCCCTCCACTTT. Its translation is CASSIGGNGNSPLHF.

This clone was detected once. CDR3 DNA: TGTGCCAGCAGTGCTAGCGGGAGATTGAATGAGCAGTTCTTC. As protein: CASSASGRLNEQFF. The chain couples TRBV7-8 to TRBJ2-1, with 10 bases that match TRBD2. Germline V gene lookup returns CDR1 SGHVS and CDR2 FQNEAQ. J gave up 7 bases and V 6 bases, and 6 bases lay outside the gene matches. The length of the CDR3 is 14 residues.

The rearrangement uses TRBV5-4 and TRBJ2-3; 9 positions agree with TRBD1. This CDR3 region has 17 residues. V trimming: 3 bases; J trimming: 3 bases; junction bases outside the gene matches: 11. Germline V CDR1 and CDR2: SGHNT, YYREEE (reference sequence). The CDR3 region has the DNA TGTGCCAGCAGCTCCTACAGGGGGCAGTCCCGGACAGATACGCAGTATTTT. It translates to CASSSYRGQSRTDTQYF.

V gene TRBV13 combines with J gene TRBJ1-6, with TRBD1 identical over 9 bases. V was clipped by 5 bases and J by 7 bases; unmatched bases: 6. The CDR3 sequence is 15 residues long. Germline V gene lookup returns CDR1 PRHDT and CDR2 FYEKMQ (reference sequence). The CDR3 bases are TGTGCCAGCAGCGAACAGGGGGCGCAAAATTCACCCCTCCACTTT. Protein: CASSEQGAQNSPLHF.

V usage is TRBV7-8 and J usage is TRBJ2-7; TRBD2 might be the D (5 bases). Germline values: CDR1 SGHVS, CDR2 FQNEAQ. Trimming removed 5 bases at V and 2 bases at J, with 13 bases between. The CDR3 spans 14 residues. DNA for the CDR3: TGTGCCAGCAGCCTGGCGGGTCCAGCCTACGAGCAGTACTTC. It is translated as CASSLAGPAYEQYF.

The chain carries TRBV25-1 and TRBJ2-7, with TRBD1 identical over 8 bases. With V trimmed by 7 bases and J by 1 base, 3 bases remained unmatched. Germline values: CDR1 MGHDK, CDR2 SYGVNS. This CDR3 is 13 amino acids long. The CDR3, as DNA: TGTGCCAGCATGAGGACAGGGTCCTACGAGCAGTACTTC. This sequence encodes CASMRTGSYEQYF.

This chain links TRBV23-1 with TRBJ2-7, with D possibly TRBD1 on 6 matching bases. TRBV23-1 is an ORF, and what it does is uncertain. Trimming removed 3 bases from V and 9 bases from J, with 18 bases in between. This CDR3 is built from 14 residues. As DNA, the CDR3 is TGCGCCAGCAGTCACCGCTCTTACAGGGCTGTGCAGTACTTC. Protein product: CASSHRSYRAVQYF.

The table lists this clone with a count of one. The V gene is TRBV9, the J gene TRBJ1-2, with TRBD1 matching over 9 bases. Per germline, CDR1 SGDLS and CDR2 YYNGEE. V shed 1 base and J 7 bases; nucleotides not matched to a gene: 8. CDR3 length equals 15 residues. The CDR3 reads CASSVRDRESGGYTF. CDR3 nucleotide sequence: TGTGCCAGCAGCGTAAGGGACAGGGAGTCGGGTGGCTACACCTTC.

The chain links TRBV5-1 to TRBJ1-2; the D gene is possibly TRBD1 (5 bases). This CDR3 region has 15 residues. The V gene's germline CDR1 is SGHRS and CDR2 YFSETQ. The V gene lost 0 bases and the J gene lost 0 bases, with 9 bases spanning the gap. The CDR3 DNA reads TGCGCCAGCAGCTTGGAGCGGGGGGCTAACTATGGCTACACCTTC. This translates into CASSLERGANYGYTF. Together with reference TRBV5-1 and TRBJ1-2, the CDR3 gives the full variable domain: KAGVTQTPRYLIKTRGQQVTLSCSPISGHRSVSWYQQTPGQGLQFLFEYFSETQRNKGNFPGRFSGRQFSNSRSEMNVSTLELGDSALYLCASSLERGANYGYTFGSGTRLTVV.

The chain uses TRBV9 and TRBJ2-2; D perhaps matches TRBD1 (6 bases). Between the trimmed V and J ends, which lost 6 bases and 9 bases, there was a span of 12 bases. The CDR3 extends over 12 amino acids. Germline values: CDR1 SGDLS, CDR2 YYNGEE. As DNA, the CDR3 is TGTGCCAGCAACCTTGGGGGCCGGGAGCTGTTTTTT. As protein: CASNLGGRELFF.

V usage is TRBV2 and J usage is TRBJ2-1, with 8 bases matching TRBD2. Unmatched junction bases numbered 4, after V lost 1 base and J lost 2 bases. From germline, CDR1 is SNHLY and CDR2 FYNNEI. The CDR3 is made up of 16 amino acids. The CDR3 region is CASSEVGRAPYNEQFF. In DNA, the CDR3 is TGTGCCAGCAGTGAAGTCGGGAGGGCCCCCTACAATGAGCAGTTCTTC.

CDR3 nucleotide sequence: TGTGCCAGCAGCCAAGGACAGGGCTCCGGAGCTTTCTTT. Protein: CASSQGQGSGAFF. The chain is built from TRBV3-1 (or the pseudogene TRBV3-2) and TRBJ1-1; 7 bases agree with TRBD1. Germline assignment: CDR1 LGHDT and CDR2 YNNKEL (reference sequence). The CDR3 sequence is 13 residues long. The V and J ends lost 1 base and 10 bases, in that order; junction bases with no gene match: 6.

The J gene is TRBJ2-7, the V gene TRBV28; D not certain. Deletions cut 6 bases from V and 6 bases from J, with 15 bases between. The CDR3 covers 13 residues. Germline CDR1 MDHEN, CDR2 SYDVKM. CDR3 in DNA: TGTGCCAGCAGGTTCGGAGTCTGGAGCGAGCAGTACTTC. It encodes CASRFGVWSEQYF. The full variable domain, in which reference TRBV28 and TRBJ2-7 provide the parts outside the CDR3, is DVKVTQSSRYLVKRTGEKVFLECVQDMDHENMFWYRQDPGLGLRLIYFSYDVKMKEKGDIPEGYSVSREKKERFSLILESASTNQTSMYLCASRFGVWSEQYFGPGTRLTVT.

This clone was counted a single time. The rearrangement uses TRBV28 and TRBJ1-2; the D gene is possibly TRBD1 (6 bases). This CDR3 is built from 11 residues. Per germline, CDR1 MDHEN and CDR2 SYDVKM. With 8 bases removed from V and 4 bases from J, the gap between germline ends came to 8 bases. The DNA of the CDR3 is TGTGCCAGCGGGGGCCTCTATGGCTACACCTTC. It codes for CASGGLYGYTF.

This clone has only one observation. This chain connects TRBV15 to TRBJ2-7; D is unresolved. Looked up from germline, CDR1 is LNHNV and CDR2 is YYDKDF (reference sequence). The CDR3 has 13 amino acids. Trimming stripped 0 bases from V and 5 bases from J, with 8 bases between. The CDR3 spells CATSRDYVDEQYF. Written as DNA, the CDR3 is TGTGCCACCAGCAGAGATTATGTTGACGAGCAGTACTTC.

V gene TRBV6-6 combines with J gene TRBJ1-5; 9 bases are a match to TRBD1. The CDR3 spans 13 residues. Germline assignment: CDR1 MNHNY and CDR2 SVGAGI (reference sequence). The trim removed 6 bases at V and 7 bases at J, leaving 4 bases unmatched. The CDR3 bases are TGTGCCAGCAGCCGGGACAGGGACCAGCCCCAGCATTTT. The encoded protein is CASSRDRDQPQHF.

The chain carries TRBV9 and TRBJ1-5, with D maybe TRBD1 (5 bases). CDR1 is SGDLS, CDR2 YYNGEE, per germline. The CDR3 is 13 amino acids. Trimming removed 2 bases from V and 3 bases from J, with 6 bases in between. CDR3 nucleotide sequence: TGTGCCAGCAGCGTCAGGGACAATCAGCCCCAGCATTTT. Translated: CASSVRDNQPQHF.

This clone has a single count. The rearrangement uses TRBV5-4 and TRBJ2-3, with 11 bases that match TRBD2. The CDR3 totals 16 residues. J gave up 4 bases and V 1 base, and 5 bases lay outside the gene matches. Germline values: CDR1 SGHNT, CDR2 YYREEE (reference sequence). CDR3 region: CASSLRLAGGSDTQYF. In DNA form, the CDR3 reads TGTGCCAGCAGCTTGCGTCTAGCGGGGGGCTCAGATACGCAGTATTTT.

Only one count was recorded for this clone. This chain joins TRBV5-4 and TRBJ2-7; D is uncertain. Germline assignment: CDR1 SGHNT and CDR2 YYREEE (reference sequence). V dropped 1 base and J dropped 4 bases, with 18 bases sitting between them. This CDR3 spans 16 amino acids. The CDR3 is CASSLPAASPDYEQYF. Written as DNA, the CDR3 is TGTGCCAGCAGCTTGCCTGCAGCGTCCCCGGATTACGAGCAGTACTTC.

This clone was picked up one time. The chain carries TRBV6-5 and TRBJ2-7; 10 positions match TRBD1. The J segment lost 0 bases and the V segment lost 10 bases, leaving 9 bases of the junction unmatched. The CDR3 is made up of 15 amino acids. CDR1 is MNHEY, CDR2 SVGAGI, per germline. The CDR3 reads CATLETGGFSYEQYF. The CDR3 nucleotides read TGTGCCACCCTGGAGACAGGGGGCTTCTCCTACGAGCAGTACTTC.

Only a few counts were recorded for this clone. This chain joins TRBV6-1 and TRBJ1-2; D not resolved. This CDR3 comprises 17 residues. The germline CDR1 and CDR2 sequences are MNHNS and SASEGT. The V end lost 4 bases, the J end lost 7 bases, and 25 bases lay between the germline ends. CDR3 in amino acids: CASSVDRGTYSFSGYTF. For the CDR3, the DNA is TGTGCCAGCAGTGTTGACCGGGGAACCTATTCTTTCTCTGGCTACACCTTC.

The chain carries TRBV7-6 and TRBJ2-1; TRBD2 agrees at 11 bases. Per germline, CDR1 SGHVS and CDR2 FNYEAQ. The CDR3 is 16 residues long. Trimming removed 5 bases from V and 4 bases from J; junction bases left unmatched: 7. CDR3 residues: CASSHLAGGPYNEQFF. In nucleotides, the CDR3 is TGTGCCAGCAGCCACTTAGCGGGAGGGCCGTACAATGAGCAGTTCTTC.

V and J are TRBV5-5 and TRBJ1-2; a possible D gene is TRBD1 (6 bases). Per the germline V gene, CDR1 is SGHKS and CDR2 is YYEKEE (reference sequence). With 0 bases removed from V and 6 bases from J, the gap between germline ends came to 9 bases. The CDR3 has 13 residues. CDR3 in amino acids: CASSLVGQDGYTF. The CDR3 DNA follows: TGTGCCAGCAGCTTGGTGGGACAAGATGGCTACACCTTC. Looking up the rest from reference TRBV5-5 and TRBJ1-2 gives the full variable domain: DAGVTQSPTHLIKTRGQQVTLRCSPISGHKSVSWYQQVLGQGPQFIFQYYEKEERGRGNFPDRFSARQFPNYSSELNVNALLLGDSALYLCASSLVGQDGYTFGSGTRLTVV.

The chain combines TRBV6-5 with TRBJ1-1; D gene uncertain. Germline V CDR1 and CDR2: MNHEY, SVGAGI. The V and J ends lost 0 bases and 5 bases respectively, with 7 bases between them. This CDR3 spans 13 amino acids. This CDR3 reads CASSYSVETEAFF. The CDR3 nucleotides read TGTGCCAGCAGTTACTCGGTAGAAACTGAAGCTTTCTTT.

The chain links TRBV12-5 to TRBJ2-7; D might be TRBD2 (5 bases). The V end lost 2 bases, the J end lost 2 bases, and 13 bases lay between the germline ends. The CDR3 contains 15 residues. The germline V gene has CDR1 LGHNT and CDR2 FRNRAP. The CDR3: CASGLRVASAYEQYF. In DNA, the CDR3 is TGTGCTAGTGGTTTGAGGGTAGCGAGCGCCTACGAGCAGTACTTC.

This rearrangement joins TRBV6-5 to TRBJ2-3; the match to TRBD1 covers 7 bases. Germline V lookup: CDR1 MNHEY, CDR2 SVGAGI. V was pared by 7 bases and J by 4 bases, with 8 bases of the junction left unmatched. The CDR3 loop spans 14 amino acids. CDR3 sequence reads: CASTTGVGADTQYF. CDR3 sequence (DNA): TGTGCCAGCACAACAGGGGTGGGGGCAGATACGCAGTATTTT.

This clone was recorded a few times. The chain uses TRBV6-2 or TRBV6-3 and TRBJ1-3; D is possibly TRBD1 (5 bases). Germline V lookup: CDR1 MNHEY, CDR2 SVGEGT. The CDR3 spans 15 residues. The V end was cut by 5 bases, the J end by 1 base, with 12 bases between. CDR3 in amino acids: CASSPRGHSGNTIYF. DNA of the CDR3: TGTGCCAGCAGTCCCCGCGGACATTCTGGAAACACCATATATTTT.

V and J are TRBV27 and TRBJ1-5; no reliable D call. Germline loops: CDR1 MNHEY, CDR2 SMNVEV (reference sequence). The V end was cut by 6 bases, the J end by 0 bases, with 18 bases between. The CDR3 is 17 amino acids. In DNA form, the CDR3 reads TGTGCCAGCAGCTCCCTGGGCGGGCGGGTTAGCAATCAGCCCCAGCATTTT. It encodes CASSSLGGRVSNQPQHF.

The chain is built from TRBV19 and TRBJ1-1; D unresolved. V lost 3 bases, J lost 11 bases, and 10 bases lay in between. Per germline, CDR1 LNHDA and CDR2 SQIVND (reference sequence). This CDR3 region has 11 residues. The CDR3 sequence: CASSIGVEAFF. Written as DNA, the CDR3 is TGTGCCAGTAGTATCGGGGTAGAGGCTTTCTTT.